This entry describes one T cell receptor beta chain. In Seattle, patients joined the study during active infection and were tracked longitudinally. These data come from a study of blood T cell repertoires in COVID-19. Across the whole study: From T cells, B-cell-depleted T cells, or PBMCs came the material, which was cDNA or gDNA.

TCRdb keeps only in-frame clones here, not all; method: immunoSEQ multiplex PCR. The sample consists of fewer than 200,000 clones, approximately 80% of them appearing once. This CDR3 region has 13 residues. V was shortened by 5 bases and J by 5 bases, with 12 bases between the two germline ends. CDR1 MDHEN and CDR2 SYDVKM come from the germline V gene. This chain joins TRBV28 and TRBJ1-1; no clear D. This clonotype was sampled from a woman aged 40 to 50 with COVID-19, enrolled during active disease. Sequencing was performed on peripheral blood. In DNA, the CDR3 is TGTGCCAGCAGTCCTCACTCGAGAACTGAAGCTTTCTTT. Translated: CASSPHSRTEAFF.